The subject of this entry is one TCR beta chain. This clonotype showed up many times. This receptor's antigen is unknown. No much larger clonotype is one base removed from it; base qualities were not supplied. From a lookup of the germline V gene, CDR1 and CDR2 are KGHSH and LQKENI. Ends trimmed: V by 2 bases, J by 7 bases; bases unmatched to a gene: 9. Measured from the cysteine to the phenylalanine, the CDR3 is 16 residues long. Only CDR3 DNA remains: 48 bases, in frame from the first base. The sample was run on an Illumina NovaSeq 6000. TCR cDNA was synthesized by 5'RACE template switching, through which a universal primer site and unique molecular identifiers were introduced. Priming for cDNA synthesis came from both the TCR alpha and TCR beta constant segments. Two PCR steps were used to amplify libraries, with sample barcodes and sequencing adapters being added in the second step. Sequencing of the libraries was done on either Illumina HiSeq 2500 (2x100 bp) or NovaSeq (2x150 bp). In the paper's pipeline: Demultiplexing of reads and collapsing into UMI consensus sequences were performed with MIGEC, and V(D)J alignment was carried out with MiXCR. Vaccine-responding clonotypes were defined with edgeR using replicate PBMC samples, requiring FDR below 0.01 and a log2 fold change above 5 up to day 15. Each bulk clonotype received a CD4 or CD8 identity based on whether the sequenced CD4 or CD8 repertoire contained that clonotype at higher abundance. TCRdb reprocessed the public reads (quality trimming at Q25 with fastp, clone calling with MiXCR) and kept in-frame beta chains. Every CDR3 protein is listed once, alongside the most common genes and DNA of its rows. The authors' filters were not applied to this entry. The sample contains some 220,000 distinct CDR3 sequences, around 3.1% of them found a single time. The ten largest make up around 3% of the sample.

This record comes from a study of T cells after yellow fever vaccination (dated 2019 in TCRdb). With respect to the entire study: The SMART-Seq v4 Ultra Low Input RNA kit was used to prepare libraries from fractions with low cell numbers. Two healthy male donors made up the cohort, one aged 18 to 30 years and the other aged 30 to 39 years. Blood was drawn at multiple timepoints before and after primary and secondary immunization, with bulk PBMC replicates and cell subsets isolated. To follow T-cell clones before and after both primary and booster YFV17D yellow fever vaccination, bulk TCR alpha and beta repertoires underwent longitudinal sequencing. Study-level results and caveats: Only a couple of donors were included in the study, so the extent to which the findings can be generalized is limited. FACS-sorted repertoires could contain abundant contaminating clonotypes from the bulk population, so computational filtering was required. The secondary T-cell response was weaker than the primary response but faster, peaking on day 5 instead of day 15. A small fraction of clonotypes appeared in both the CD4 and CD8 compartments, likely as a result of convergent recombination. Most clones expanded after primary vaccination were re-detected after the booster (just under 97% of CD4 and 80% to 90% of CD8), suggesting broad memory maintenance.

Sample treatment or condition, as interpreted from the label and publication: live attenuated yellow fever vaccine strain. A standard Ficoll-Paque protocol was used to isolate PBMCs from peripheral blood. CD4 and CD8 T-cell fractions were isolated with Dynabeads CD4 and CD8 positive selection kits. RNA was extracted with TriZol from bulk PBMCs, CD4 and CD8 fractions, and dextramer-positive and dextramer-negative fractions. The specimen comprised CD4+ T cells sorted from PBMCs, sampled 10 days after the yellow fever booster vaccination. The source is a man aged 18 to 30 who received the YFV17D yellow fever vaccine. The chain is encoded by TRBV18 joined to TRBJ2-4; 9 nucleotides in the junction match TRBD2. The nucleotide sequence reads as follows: TGTGCCAGCTCACCATCTGGGACTAGCATCTCGAACATTCAGTACTTC. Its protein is CASSPSGTSISNIQYF.